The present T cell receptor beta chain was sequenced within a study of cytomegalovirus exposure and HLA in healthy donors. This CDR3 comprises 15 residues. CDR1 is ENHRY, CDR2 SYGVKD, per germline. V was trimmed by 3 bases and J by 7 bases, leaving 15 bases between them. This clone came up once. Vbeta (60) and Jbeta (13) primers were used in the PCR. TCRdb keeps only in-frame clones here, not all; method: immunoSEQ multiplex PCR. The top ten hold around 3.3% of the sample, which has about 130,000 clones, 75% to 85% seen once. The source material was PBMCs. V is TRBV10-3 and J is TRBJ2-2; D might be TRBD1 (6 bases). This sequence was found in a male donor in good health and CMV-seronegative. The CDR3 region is CAISESLGAGGELFF. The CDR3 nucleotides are TGTGCCATCAGTGAAAGTCTGGGGGCGGGCGGGGAGCTGTTTTTT.